What follows are 30 T cell receptor beta chains derived from one specimen sequenced in a study of blood T cell repertoires in COVID-19. Sequencing was performed with immunoSEQ multiplex PCR; in TCRdb, only in-frame clones are kept and a portion is missing. The sample contains 75,000 to 95,000 clones, 70% to 90% of which appear only once. The sequenced sample was peripheral blood. The receptors stem from a man of 80 years or more with active or convalescent COVID-19.

This clone was observed once. The V gene is TRBV28, the J gene TRBJ1-1, with TRBD1 matching over 10 bases. CDR3 size: 16 residues. In germline, CDR1 is MDHEN, CDR2 SYDVKM. Unmatched junction bases numbered 7, after V lost 6 bases and J lost 0 bases. Here the CDR3 reads CASSSGTGAMNTEAFF. DNA for the CDR3: TGTGCCAGCAGCTCCGGGACAGGGGCTATGAACACTGAAGCTTTCTTT.

V and J are TRBV6-5 and TRBJ2-7; a weak D match, TRBD1 (6 bases). This CDR3 has 13 residues. Per germline, CDR1 MNHEY and CDR2 SVGAGI. Trimming cost V 5 bases and J 1 base, with 9 bases left between them. CDR3 protein: CASSTGISYEQYV. The CDR3 nucleotides read TGTGCCAGCAGTACAGGGATTTCCTACGAGCAGTACGTC.

This chain connects TRBV9 to TRBJ1-1, with D possibly TRBD1 on 5 matching bases. The CDR3 length is 14 residues. From germline, CDR1 is SGDLS and CDR2 YYNGEE. Trimming left V 2 bases short and J 1 base short, with 9 bases between. CDR3 region: CASSVHTGNTEAFF. As DNA, the CDR3 is TGTGCCAGCAGCGTTCACACAGGGAACACTGAAGCTTTCTTT.

This clone is a singleton in its sample. The chain links TRBV5-6 to TRBJ2-1; D is unresolved. Germline V CDR1 and CDR2: SGHDT, YYEEEE. Trimming stripped 1 base from V and 8 bases from J, with 10 bases between. The CDR3 covers 13 residues. The CDR3 region is CASSLSLEYEQFF. The CDR3 nucleotides are TGTGCCAGCAGCTTGTCCTTGGAGTATGAGCAGTTCTTC.

The chain has TRBV2 and TRBJ1-5; 12 bases match TRBD1. CDR3 length: 17 residues. Germline-derived CDR1 and CDR2 are SNHLY and FYNNEI. V shed 4 bases, J shed 6 bases, and the junction held 10 bases outside the gene matches. CDR3 amino acids: CASSGDRGPNPGQPQHF. As DNA, the CDR3 is TGTGCCAGCAGTGGGGACAGGGGGCCAAACCCAGGTCAGCCCCAGCATTTT.

This chain links TRBV5-1 with TRBJ1-1; 10 bases line up with TRBD1. Germline CDR1 SGHRS, CDR2 YFSETQ. The CDR3 extends over 15 amino acids. The J segment lost 6 bases and the V segment lost 4 bases, leaving 9 bases of the junction unmatched. The CDR3 DNA is TGCGCCAGCAGCCCCCAGTGGACAGGGGGGTCTGAAGCTTTCTTT. It codes for CASSPQWTGGSEAFF.

The chain recombines TRBV5-1 with TRBJ1-5, with D perhaps TRBD1 (6 bases). The V end lost 3 bases, the J end lost 4 bases, and 8 bases lay between the germline ends. The CDR3 runs 13 residues. Germline V lookup: CDR1 SGHRS, CDR2 YFSETQ. Here the CDR3 reads CASSYGTNQPQHF. Written as DNA, the CDR3 is TGCGCCAGCAGCTACGGGACAAATCAGCCCCAGCATTTT.

The chain joins TRBV12-3 or TRBV12-4 to TRBJ2-1, with D possibly matching TRBD1 (5 bases). V lost 6 bases to trimming and J lost 10 bases, with 10 bases between them. The CDR3 loop spans 11 amino acids. The chain's CDR3 is CASSLGAEQFF. The DNA for the CDR3 is TGTGCCAGCAGCCTAGGGGCAGAGCAGTTCTTC.

The V and J genes are TRBV5-1 and TRBJ2-5, with TRBD2 identical over 9 bases. V gave up 0 bases and J gave up 2 bases; unmatched junction bases: 5. Germline CDR1 is SGHRS and CDR2 is YFSETQ. CDR3 size: 16 residues. The CDR3 spells CASSLGPTSGQETQYF. The CDR3 DNA follows: TGCGCCAGCAGCTTGGGCCCAACTAGCGGGCAAGAGACCCAGTACTTC.

This clone was seen a handful of times. The V call is TRBV24-1, the J call TRBJ2-3; D is unresolved. Between the trimmed V and J ends, which lost 4 bases and 2 bases, there was a span of 12 bases. Germline values: CDR1 KGHDR, CDR2 SFDVKD. This CDR3 contains 15 residues. CDR3 coding DNA: TGTGCCACCAGTGACCCCTTGAGTGCCACAGATACGCAGTATTTT. It encodes CATSDPLSATDTQYF.

The chain uses TRBV3-1 (or the pseudogene TRBV3-2) and TRBJ1-2, with TRBD1 as a possible D gene (5 bases). CDR1 is LGHDT and CDR2 is YNNKEL in the germline V gene (reference sequence). Trimming pared 0 bases from V and 5 bases from J, leaving 16 bases between. This CDR3 is 16 amino acids long. The CDR3 sequence is CASSQEERGFGYGYTF. The CDR3 nucleotides are TGTGCCAGCAGCCAAGAGGAAAGGGGATTCGGATATGGCTACACCTTC.

V and J are TRBV20-1 and TRBJ2-1, with 10 bases identical to TRBD1. V gave up 3 bases and J gave up 9 bases; unmatched junction bases: 2. The germline V gene has CDR1 DFQATT and CDR2 SNEGSKA (reference sequence). The CDR3 is 12 amino acids. The CDR3 DNA is TGCAGTGCTAGTGGGACAGGGGCTGAGCAGTTCTTC. It yields the protein CSASGTGAEQFF.

V usage is TRBV29-1 and J usage is TRBJ2-3; 8 bases are a match to TRBD1. CDR3 size: 13 residues. CDR1 is SQVTM, CDR2 ANQGSEA, per germline. Here the CDR3 reads CSAGGQDRDTQYF. Written as DNA, the CDR3 is TGCAGTGCTGGGGGACAGGACAGGGATACGCAGTATTTT.

This rearrangement joins TRBV6-5 to TRBJ1-5; D may be TRBD1 (6 bases). The ends were cut back, 8 bases at V and 1 base at J, with 15 bases in the middle. This CDR3 has 15 amino acids. CDR1 and CDR2 (germline): MNHEY, SVGAGI. The CDR3 region has the DNA TGTGCCAGCCGCCGCTGGACAGTGAGCAATCAGCCCCAGCATTTT. Its protein is CASRRWTVSNQPQHF.

The rearrangement links TRBV28 to TRBJ2-6, with a possible D match to TRBD1 (6 bases). The germline V gene encodes CDR1 MDHEN and CDR2 SYDVKM. V was shortened by 10 bases and J by 0 bases, with 13 bases between the two germline ends. The CDR3 runs to 15 residues. The DNA of the CDR3 is TGTGCCACCTTAGGACAGTTCTCTGGGGCCAACGTCCTGACTTTC. As protein: CATLGQFSGANVLTF.

The CDR3 here is CASSLTSQGESPLHF. CDR3 sequence (DNA): TGCGCCAGCAGCTTGACCTCCCAGGGTGAATCACCCCTCCACTTT. This chain uses TRBV5-1 with TRBJ1-6; D possibly corresponds to TRBD1 (5 bases). The CDR3 contains 15 residues. In germline, CDR1 is SGHRS, CDR2 YFSETQ. V lost 1 base and J 10 bases, leaving 15 bases between the germline ends.

The V call is TRBV6-5, the J call TRBJ2-7, with TRBD1 as a possible D gene (5 bases). Germline V lookup: CDR1 MNHEY, CDR2 SVGAGI. V lost 6 bases and J lost 9, with 18 bases in between. The CDR3 extends over 13 amino acids. Written as DNA, the CDR3 is TGTGCCAGCAGAGACCCGGACACACAGAGGCAGTACGTC. Its translation: CASRDPDTQRQYV.

This chain joins TRBV3-1 (or the pseudogene TRBV3-2) and TRBJ1-6; D remains ambiguous. From germline, CDR1 is LGHDT and CDR2 YNNKEL (reference sequence). The CDR3 spans 13 residues. Trimming pared 4 bases from V and 10 bases from J, leaving 11 bases between. CDR3 DNA: TGTGCCAGCAGCCGCGGGAGAGGGTCACCCCTCCACTTT. Translated: CASSRGRGSPLHF.

The chain is built from TRBV2 and TRBJ1-5; 9 nucleotides align to TRBD1. CDR1 SNHLY and CDR2 FYNNEI come from the germline V gene. The ends lost 5 bases at V and 5 bases at J; junction bases unmatched: 4. The CDR3 consists of 14 residues. The CDR3: CASSSDRGDQPQHF. CDR3 nucleotide sequence: TGTGCCAGCAGTTCGGACAGGGGAGATCAGCCCCAGCATTTT.

V and J are TRBV19 and TRBJ1-4, with D unresolved. CDR1 LNHDA and CDR2 SQIVND come from the germline V gene (reference sequence). Trimming pared 7 bases from V and 3 bases from J, leaving 15 bases between. This CDR3 has 15 amino acids. The CDR3 reads CASNPSPRANEKLFF. The CDR3 nucleotides read TGTGCCAGTAATCCTTCCCCGAGGGCTAATGAAAAACTGTTTTTT.

The V gene is TRBV27, the J gene TRBJ2-1; TRBD2 aligns across 8 bases. Germline V gives CDR1 MNHEY, CDR2 SMNVEV (reference sequence). With 1 base clipped from V and 2 bases from J, the junction kept 4 bases outside the gene matches. The CDR3 runs 16 residues. The CDR3 protein is CASSLFGSGAYNEQFF. The CDR3 nucleotides are TGTGCCAGCAGTTTATTTGGTAGCGGGGCCTACAATGAGCAGTTCTTC.

This clone was seen only once. This chain links TRBV6-4 with TRBJ2-3; tentative D call: TRBD2 (6 bases). Trimming left V 2 bases short and J 7 bases short, with 16 bases between. This CDR3 comprises 15 residues. Germline values: CDR1 MRHNA, CDR2 SNTAGT. The CDR3: CASSDGRSGAHTQYF. In DNA form, the CDR3 reads TGTGCCAGCAGTGACGGGCGTAGCGGAGCTCATACGCAGTATTTT.

This clone has a single count. This chain connects TRBV21-1 to TRBJ1-2; no check of the table's D call, TRBD1, against the DNA was made. TRBV21-1 is termed a pseudogene. This CDR3 spans 16 amino acids. The CDR3 DNA is TGTGCCAGCAGCGCCTCCCGGGGACAGGGTTATGATGGCTACACCTTC. Translated: CASSASRGQGYDGYTF.

The rearrangement joins TRBV6-4 to TRBJ2-3, with 11 bases aligning to TRBD2. The V gene end was trimmed by 3 bases and the J gene end by 4 bases; junction bases not matched to a gene: 6. Germline V lookup: CDR1 MRHNA, CDR2 SNTAGT. CDR3 size: 16 residues. The CDR3 DNA reads as TGTGCCAGCAGTGAAATCTTTAGCGGGGGGGCAGATACGCAGTATTTT. Amino acid sequence: CASSEIFSGGADTQYF.

The chain uses TRBV27 and TRBJ2-1, with TRBD2 as a possible D gene (5 bases). Germline loops: CDR1 MNHEY, CDR2 SMNVEV (reference sequence). This CDR3 is 12 amino acids long. Deletions cut 6 bases from V and 5 bases from J, with 8 bases between. The CDR3 DNA reads as TGTGCCAGCAGGGGAGACCACAATGAGCAGTTCTTC. It specifies CASRGDHNEQFF.

V usage is TRBV5-4 and J usage is TRBJ2-1; 14 bases match TRBD2. Germline CDR1 SGHNT, CDR2 YYREEE (reference sequence). The CDR3 is 13 residues long. V was pared by 4 bases and J by 15 bases, with 6 bases of the junction left unmatched. The CDR3 sequence is CASSMTSGGAAFF. The DNA of the CDR3 is TGTGCCAGCAGCATGACTAGCGGGGGGGCCGCGTTCTTC.

The chain employs TRBV19 and TRBJ2-4; 7 bases map to TRBD2. With V trimmed by 1 base and J by 8 bases, 8 bases remained unmatched. Germline V lookup: CDR1 LNHDA, CDR2 SQIVND (reference sequence). The CDR3 consists of 15 residues. The CDR3 region is CASSIGGSGRDIQYF. CDR3 DNA sequence: TGTGCCAGTAGTATAGGCGGGTCAGGGAGGGACATTCAGTACTTC.

The chain links TRBV5-1 to TRBJ1-6; D may be TRBD1 (5 bases). Trimming removed 0 bases at V and 6 bases at J, with 7 bases between. Germline CDR1 reads SGHRS; CDR2 reads YFSETQ. This CDR3 has 14 residues. The CDR3 reads CASSLEQANSPLHF. In DNA form, the CDR3 reads TGCGCCAGCAGCTTGGAACAGGCTAATTCACCCCTCCACTTT.

This rearrangement joins TRBV6-6 to TRBJ2-3; D perhaps matches TRBD2 (6 bases). Trimming removed 6 bases from V and 4 bases from J, with 14 bases in between. Per germline, CDR1 MNHNY and CDR2 SVGAGI (reference sequence). This CDR3 spans 14 amino acids. The CDR3 DNA reads TGTGCCAGCAGACGACTAGGCCCACCAGATACGCAGTATTTT. Translation gives CASRRLGPPDTQYF.

This clone was observed a single time. The rearrangement uses TRBV5-1 and TRBJ2-2; unclear D gene. V lost 1 base, J lost 0 bases, and 4 bases lay in between. CDR1 and CDR2 from the germline V gene are SGHRS and YFSETQ. The CDR3 has 14 amino acids. CDR3 bases: TGCGCCAGCAGCTTGTATACGAACACCGGGGAGCTGTTTTTT. It encodes CASSLYTNTGELFF. Supplemented by reference TRBV5-1 and TRBJ2-2, the full variable domain reads KAGVTQTPRYLIKTRGQQVTLSCSPISGHRSVSWYQQTPGQGLQFLFEYFSETQRNKGNFPGRFSGRQFSNSRSEMNVSTLELGDSALYLCASSLYTNTGELFFGEGSRLTVL.